Each of the 28 T cell receptor beta chains below was sequenced from the same sample in a study of resident and recirculating memory T cells in vitiligo. Profiling relied on immunoSEQ multiplex PCR, and the TCRdb table lists in-frame clones only, not all of them. The repertoire consists of about 42,000 clones, with 92% occurring once and the leading ten covering 4.5% to 5%. What was sequenced was blood. Receptor source: a male donor with vitiligo.

The J gene is TRBJ2-1, the V gene TRBV30; 7 nucleotides agree with TRBD2. Germline-derived CDR1 and CDR2 are GTSNPN and SVGIG (reference sequence). The ends lost 2 bases at V and 5 bases at J; junction bases unmatched: 6. The CDR3 runs to 14 residues. The DNA of the CDR3 is TGTGCCTGGAGTACTAGCGTGGTCCACAATGAGCAGTTCTTC. Protein: CAWSTSVVHNEQFF. The variable domain in full, completed from reference TRBV30 and TRBJ2-1, reads SQTIHQWPATLVQPVGSPLSLECTVEGTSNPNLYWYRQAAGRGLQLLFYSVGIGQISSEVPQNLSASRPQDRQFILSSKKLLLSDSGFYLCAWSTSVVHNEQFFGPGTRLTVL.

The chain employs TRBV4-3 and TRBJ1-1, with unresolved D. V was shortened by 3 bases and J by 11 bases, with 16 bases between the two germline ends. The germline V gene has CDR1 LGHNA and CDR2 YSLEER. CDR3 length: 13 amino acids. The CDR3 coding sequence is TGCGCCAGCAGCCAGAGCGGGGTATTTGGGGCTTTCTTT. It specifies CASSQSGVFGAFF.

The chain recombines TRBV4-3 with TRBJ1-1; 8 nucleotides align to TRBD1. This CDR3 contains 15 residues. Per germline, CDR1 LGHNA and CDR2 YSLEER. Trimming at V came to 0 bases and at J to 8 bases, leaving 8 bases not matched to a gene. CDR3 coding DNA: TGCGCCAGCAGCCAAGATCTGGCAGGGGGCCTCGAAGCTTTCTTT. As protein: CASSQDLAGGLEAFF.

The rearrangement joins TRBV5-1 to TRBJ2-5; tentative D call: TRBD1 (6 bases). This CDR3 spans 14 amino acids. In germline, CDR1 is SGHRS, CDR2 YFSETQ. Trimming pared 2 bases from V and 3 bases from J, leaving 11 bases between. The chain's CDR3 is CASSFGTIEETQYF. The CDR3 DNA is TGCGCCAGCAGCTTCGGGACAATCGAAGAGACCCAGTACTTC.

The chain uses TRBV30 and TRBJ1-3; D is possibly TRBD1 (5 bases). V was shortened by 0 bases and J by 0 bases, with 15 bases between the two germline ends. From germline, CDR1 is GTSNPN and CDR2 SVGIG (reference sequence). This CDR3 spans 17 amino acids. CDR3: CAWSVRWGRTSGNTIYF. CDR3 nucleotides: TGTGCCTGGAGTGTAAGGTGGGGCAGGACCTCTGGAAACACCATATATTTT. The full variable domain, its missing parts supplied by reference TRBV30 and TRBJ1-3, is SQTIHQWPATLVQPVGSPLSLECTVEGTSNPNLYWYRQAAGRGLQLLFYSVGIGQISSEVPQNLSASRPQDRQFILSSKKLLLSDSGFYLCAWSVRWGRTSGNTIYFGEGSWLTVV.

CDR3 sequence: CASSLDRGLGTEAFF. In DNA, the CDR3 is TGTGCCAGCAGCTTGGATCGCGGTCTAGGCACTGAAGCTTTCTTT. The rearrangement uses TRBV5-4 and TRBJ1-1, with D unclear. This CDR3 comprises 15 residues. Germline V gene sequence: CDR1 SGHNT, CDR2 YYREEE (reference sequence). Trimming cost V 0 bases and J 4 bases, with 13 bases left between them.

The chain links TRBV19 to TRBJ2-1; no definite D call. Germline loops: CDR1 LNHDA, CDR2 SQIVND (reference sequence). There are 14 residues in the CDR3. Trimming pared 2 bases from V and 7 bases from J, leaving 12 bases between. The CDR3 sequence is CASSITSKRNEQFF. The CDR3 coding sequence is TGTGCCAGTAGTATAACGTCGAAACGGAATGAGCAGTTCTTC. The whole variable domain, remainder taken from reference TRBV19 and TRBJ2-1, is DGGITQSPKYLFRKEGQNVTLSCEQNLNHDAMYWYRQDPGQGLRLIYYSQIVNDFQKGDIAEGYSVSREKKESFPLTVTSAQKNPTAFYLCASSITSKRNEQFFGPGTRLTVL.

The chain couples TRBV7-2 to TRBJ2-4; maybe TRBD2 (6 bases). Trimming shortened V by 5 bases and J by 3 bases, and 14 bases separated the two germline ends. Germline V gene sequence: CDR1 SGHTA, CDR2 FQGNSA. The CDR3 extends over 15 amino acids. The CDR3 region is CASSPEGTVKNIQYF. The CDR3 nucleotides are TGTGCCAGCAGCCCAGAGGGGACTGTCAAAAACATTCAGTACTTC.

The CDR3 reads CASRVQGSNQPQHF. The CDR3 nucleotides read TGTGCCAGCAGAGTACAGGGAAGCAATCAGCCCCAGCATTTT. The chain recombines TRBV2 with TRBJ1-5, with a tentative D call TRBD1 (6 bases). Germline V lookup: CDR1 SNHLY, CDR2 FYNNEI. The CDR3 loop spans 14 amino acids. Trimming removed 6 bases from V and 1 base from J, with 10 bases in between. Full variable domain (remainder filled in from reference TRBV2 and TRBJ1-5): EPEVTQTPSHQVTQMGQEVILRCVPISNHLYFYWYRQILGQKVEFLVSFYNNEISEKSEIFDDQFSVERPDGSNFTLKIRSTKLEDSAMYFCASRVQGSNQPQHFGDGTRLSIL.

The count of this clone is one. V and J are TRBV4-1 and TRBJ2-3, with 12 bases aligning to TRBD2. Trimming took 0 bases from V and 2 from J; bases not matched to a gene: 6. The CDR3 length is 18 residues. Germline V lookup: CDR1 MGHRA, CDR2 YSYEKL. The CDR3, as DNA: TGCGCCAGCAGCCAAGACCCTCCTAGCGGGGGGGCCACAGATACGCAGTATTTT. It is translated as CASSQDPPSGGATDTQYF.

CDR3 sequence: CASRDTGYTEAFF. In DNA, the CDR3 is TGTGCCAGCAGGGACACAGGGTACACTGAAGCTTTCTTT. The genes are TRBV7-2 and TRBJ1-1, with D maybe TRBD1 (6 bases). CDR1 is SGHTA and CDR2 is FQGNSA in the germline V gene. The CDR3 has 13 residues. V was pared by 6 bases and J by 3 bases, with 11 bases between.

In this sample, this clone turned up once. The chain carries TRBV7-6 and TRBJ1-4; possibly TRBD1 for D (6 bases). The CDR3 runs 15 residues. In germline, CDR1 is SGHVS, CDR2 FNYEAQ. Trimming pared 5 bases from V and 7 bases from J, leaving 17 bases between. The CDR3 DNA follows: TGTGCCAGCAGCAGGACGGACAGTACTTCTGAAAAACTGTTTTTT. Protein product: CASSRTDSTSEKLFF.

The J gene is TRBJ1-6, the V gene TRBV10-3, with D possibly being TRBD1 (5 bases). The V and J ends lost 8 bases and 5 bases respectively, with 16 bases between them. Per germline, CDR1 ENHRY and CDR2 SYGVKD. The CDR3 extends over 15 amino acids. The chain's CDR3 is CAISREGSDNSPLHF. The CDR3 DNA sequence: TGTGCCATCTCCAGGGAGGGATCGGATAATTCACCCCTCCACTTT.

The rearrangement links TRBV5-4 to TRBJ2-7; maybe TRBD1 (6 bases). Between the trimmed V and J ends, which lost 4 bases and 4 bases, there was a span of 12 bases. CDR1 and CDR2 (germline): SGHNT, YYREEE (reference sequence). The CDR3 runs to 13 residues. CDR3 sequence (DNA): TGTGCCAGCAGCAGCATGACAGGTTACGAGCAGTACTTC. It is translated as CASSSMTGYEQYF.

The V call is TRBV6-5, the J call TRBJ1-1; weak D call: TRBD1 (5 bases). The CDR3 contains 14 residues. Between the trimmed V and J ends, which lost 7 bases and 4 bases, there was a span of 16 bases. From germline, CDR1 is MNHEY and CDR2 SVGAGI. The CDR3 nucleotides read TGTGCCAGCACGCAGGGTCCCGTAAGCACTGAAGCTTTCTTT. Its translation: CASTQGPVSTEAFF.

The chain has TRBV19 and TRBJ2-5, with TRBD1 matching 9 bases. Germline-derived CDR1 and CDR2 are LNHDA and SQIVND (reference sequence). V was clipped by 7 bases and J by 6 bases; unmatched bases: 9. CDR3 length: 14 residues. The CDR3 is CASKETGGGKTQYF. CDR3 bases: TGTGCCAGTAAGGAGACAGGGGGTGGAAAGACCCAGTACTTC.

This clone was seen a few times. V and J are TRBV6-5 and TRBJ1-2; no clear D gene. Trimming shortened V by 7 bases and J by 7 bases, and 16 bases separated the two germline ends. This CDR3 comprises 13 residues. Germline CDR1 and CDR2: MNHEY and SVGAGI. The DNA for the CDR3 is TGTGCCAGCACTACGACGGGGAGGCTTGGCTACACCTTC. This codes for CASTTTGRLGYTF.

The rearrangement joins TRBV5-6 to TRBJ1-2, with D hard to call. The V and J ends lost 4 bases and 6 bases respectively, with 13 bases between them. Germline V lookup: CDR1 SGHDT, CDR2 YYEEEE. The CDR3 covers 13 residues. The CDR3 spells CASSPRSTDGYTF. CDR3 DNA sequence: TGTGCCAGCAGCCCCAGGTCGACGGATGGCTACACCTTC. Complete variable domain (other parts from reference TRBV5-6 and TRBJ1-2): DAGVTQSPTHLIKTRGQQVTLRCSPKSGHDTVSWYQQALGQGPQFIFQYYEEEERQRGNFPDRFSGHQFPNYSSELNVNALLLGDSALYLCASSPRSTDGYTFGSGTRLTVV.

The chain has TRBV9 and TRBJ2-1, with D perhaps matching TRBD1 (6 bases). V dropped 1 base and J dropped 6 bases, with 14 bases sitting between them. CDR3 size: 15 residues. Germline CDR1 and CDR2: SGDLS and YYNGEE. The CDR3 nucleotides are TGTGCCAGCAGCGTACTGGGGGCCCTGGGCAATGAGCAGTTCTTC. Protein product: CASSVLGALGNEQFF. Based on the CDR3 plus reference TRBV9 and TRBJ2-1, the full variable domain is DSGVTQTPKHLITATGQRVTLRCSPRSGDLSVYWYQQSLDQGLQFLIQYYNGEERAKGNILERFSAQQFPDLHSELNLSSLELGDSALYFCASSVLGALGNEQFFGPGTRLTVL.

Details on this clone: An end of the junction differs from the germline gene, which may be a read error. The chain's CDR3 is CASSFYGEGFDTQCF. In DNA, the CDR3 is TGTGCCAGCAGCTTTTACGGGGAAGGATTCGATACGCAGTGTTTT. The chain couples TRBV7-3 to TRBJ2-3; perhaps TRBD2 as D (5 bases). Germline V gives CDR1 SGHTA, CDR2 FQGTGA. The CDR3 runs 15 residues.

The V and J genes are TRBV7-6 and TRBJ1-3; tentatively, D is TRBD1 (5 bases). V lost 5 bases and J lost 2, with 13 bases in between. This CDR3 contains 15 residues. Germline CDR1 reads SGHVS; CDR2 reads FNYEAQ. The CDR3 protein is CASSGGVEAGNTIYF. The CDR3 coding sequence is TGTGCCAGCAGCGGAGGGGTTGAAGCTGGAAACACCATATATTTT.

The chain couples TRBV29-1 to TRBJ2-5; perhaps TRBD2 as D (6 bases). The CDR3 spans 12 residues. V was clipped by 4 bases and J by 3 bases, with 9 bases between them. The V gene's germline CDR1 is SQVTM and CDR2 ANQGSEA. CDR3 region: CSVALAEETQYF. CDR3 DNA sequence: TGCAGCGTTGCCTTAGCGGAAGAGACCCAGTACTTC. The variable domain in full, completed from reference TRBV29-1 and TRBJ2-5, reads SAVISQKPSRDICQRGTSLTIQCQVDSQVTMMFWYRQQPGQSLTLIATANQGSEATYESGFVIDKFPISRPNLTFSTLTVSNMSPEDSSIYLCSVALAEETQYFGPGTRLLVL.

V and J are TRBV5-5 and TRBJ2-3; 12 bases are a match to TRBD2. CDR1 is SGHKS, CDR2 YYEKEE, per germline (reference sequence). V shed 3 bases and J 5 bases; nucleotides not matched to a gene: 4. CDR3 length equals 15 residues. For the CDR3, the DNA is TGTGCCAGCAGCTCGACTAGCGGGGGAAGAGATACGCAGTATTTT. It yields the protein CASSSTSGGRDTQYF.

V usage is TRBV23-1 and J usage is TRBJ1-2; 11 bases line up with TRBD1. TRBV23-1 is given ORF status, its function remaining uncertain. This CDR3 has 16 residues. The V and J ends lost 5 bases and 8 bases, in that order; junction bases with no gene match: 13. The CDR3 loop is CASSLGQGDPPGGYTF. The CDR3 region has the DNA TGCGCCAGCAGTTTGGGACAGGGGGATCCCCCCGGAGGCTACACCTTC.

The V gene is TRBV10-3, the J gene TRBJ1-3; 8 positions agree with TRBD1. The CDR3 loop spans 14 amino acids. The V and J ends lost 4 bases and 2 bases, in that order; junction bases with no gene match: 1. The germline gives CDR1 ENHRY, CDR2 SYGVKD. The CDR3 region has the DNA TGTGCCATCAGTGGGACAGGGACTGGAAACACCATATATTTT. Translated, it gives CAISGTGTGNTIYF.

This clone was seen more than once but under ten times. This chain joins TRBV30 and TRBJ1-6, with 7 bases fitting TRBD1. The CDR3 loop spans 14 amino acids. V was pared by 3 bases and J by 7 bases, with 6 bases of the junction left unmatched. CDR1 is GTSNPN and CDR2 is SVGIG in the germline V gene (reference sequence). Here the CDR3 DNA reads TGTGCCTGGAGGATTGAGGGGGCCAATTCACCCCTCCACTTT. Translating gives CAWRIEGANSPLHF.

The chain couples TRBV9 to TRBJ1-3; D remains ambiguous. The CDR3 extends over 15 amino acids. Per germline, CDR1 SGDLS and CDR2 YYNGEE. With 4 bases removed from V and 0 bases from J, the gap between germline ends came to 11 bases. The CDR3 DNA follows: TGTGCCAGCAGCAATGTAAGGAGCTCTGGAAACACCATATATTTT. It translates to CASSNVRSSGNTIYF.

The rearrangement links TRBV5-4 to TRBJ1-2; TRBD1 agrees at 7 bases. V was clipped by 5 bases and J by 4 bases; unmatched bases: 8. The germline V gene encodes CDR1 SGHNT and CDR2 YYREEE (reference sequence). The CDR3 spans 14 residues. CDR3 in amino acids: CASRRTGSGYGYTF. DNA of the CDR3: TGTGCCAGCAGGCGGACAGGTTCCGGCTATGGCTACACCTTC.